The 28 T cell receptor beta chains below come from one sample, sequenced in a study of CD8+ T cells in alopecia areata. The treatment is: oral pan-JAK inhibitor, 5-10 mg twice daily. Reverse transcribed after extraction, RNA yielded cDNA as the sequencing template. Profiled with immunoSEQ multiplex PCR; TCRdb holds only in-frame clones, not every one. The table lists about 140,000 clones, roughly 82% of them singletons. The specimen was CD8+ T cells sorted from blood, collected at week 4, from a patient treated with tofacitinib. Receptors were obtained from a human donor with alopecia areata.

V and J are TRBV30 and TRBJ2-2; D unresolved. Germline-derived CDR1 and CDR2 are GTSNPN and SVGIG (reference sequence). Between the trimmed V and J ends, which lost 0 bases and 8 bases, there was a span of 10 bases. CDR3 length: 13 amino acids. CDR3 nucleotide sequence: TGTGCCTGGAGTGTATTATTGAGTGGGGAGCTGTTTTTT. This encodes CAWSVLLSGELFF.

The chain has TRBV5-6 and TRBJ2-3, with D perhaps TRBD1 (5 bases). Trimming cost V 4 bases and J 0 bases, with 12 bases left between them. Germline CDR1 is SGHDT and CDR2 is YYEEEE. The CDR3 spans 15 residues. This CDR3 reads CASSGKGSSTDTQYF. CDR3 DNA: TGTGCCAGCAGCGGAAAGGGGTCTAGCACAGATACGCAGTATTTT.

This CDR3 reads CSVPDQAGNTIYF. As DNA, the CDR3 is TGCAGCGTTCCCGATCAGGCTGGAAACACCATATATTTT. J is TRBJ1-3 and V is TRBV29-1; D gene uncertain. V was trimmed by 5 bases and J by 2 bases, leaving 10 bases between them. CDR3 length equals 13 residues. Germline CDR1 reads SQVTM; CDR2 reads ANQGSEA.

V and J are TRBV4-1 and TRBJ1-4; no definite D call. The CDR3 has 15 residues. Trimming left V 4 bases short and J 8 bases short, with 17 bases between. The germline gives CDR1 MGHRA, CDR2 YSYEKL. Here the CDR3 DNA reads TGCGCCAGCAGCCCAGAAAACAGCCCGGCGGAAAAACTGTTTTTT. Protein sequence: CASSPENSPAEKLFF.

The genes are TRBV15 and TRBJ2-1; possible D gene TRBD2, 7 bases. This CDR3 contains 15 residues. Germline V gene lookup returns CDR1 LNHNV and CDR2 YYDKDF (reference sequence). With 0 bases removed from V and 3 bases from J, the gap between germline ends came to 9 bases. The CDR3 nucleotides read TGTGCCACCAGCAGAGACGGGGGGCTCTACAATGAGCAGTTCTTC. Translation gives CATSRDGGLYNEQFF.

The genes are TRBV15 and TRBJ1-5; D is unresolved. The length of the CDR3 is 12 residues. V gave up 6 bases and J gave up 5 bases, with 8 bases separating them. CDR1 is LNHNV, CDR2 YYDKDF, per germline (reference sequence). The CDR3 DNA is TGTGCCACCAGAGACCGAGATCAGCCCCAGCATTTT. Translated, it gives CATRDRDQPQHF.

J is TRBJ2-6 and V is TRBV5-1; D gene unclear. CDR3 length: 16 residues. In germline, CDR1 is SGHRS, CDR2 YFSETQ. Trimming pared 3 bases from V and 0 bases from J, leaving 10 bases between. CDR3 region: CASSSSISSGANVLTF. CDR3 coding DNA: TGCGCCAGCAGCTCTTCAATTTCCTCTGGGGCCAACGTCCTGACTTTC. Combining the CDR3 with reference TRBV5-1 and TRBJ2-6 gives the whole variable domain KAGVTQTPRYLIKTRGQQVTLSCSPISGHRSVSWYQQTPGQGLQFLFEYFSETQRNKGNFPGRFSGRQFSNSRSEMNVSTLELGDSALYLCASSSSISSGANVLTFGAGSRLTVL.

The V call is TRBV10-3, the J call TRBJ2-3; D not resolved. CDR3 size: 11 residues. V was trimmed by 6 bases and J by 8 bases, leaving 9 bases between them. Germline lookup yields CDR1 ENHRY and CDR2 SYGVKD. The CDR3 is CAIRSTGTQYF. The DNA of the CDR3 is TGTGCCATCAGGTCTACCGGTACGCAGTATTTT.

Only one count was recorded for this clone. The V call is TRBV4-2, the J call TRBJ2-1; 7 bases line up with TRBD1. CDR3 size: 14 residues. Losses at the gene ends were 7 bases for V and 5 bases for J; bases not matched to a gene: 8. Germline loops: CDR1 LGHNA, CDR2 YNFKEQ. For the CDR3, the DNA is TGTGCCAGCACCTCCGGGACAGTCGACAATGAGCAGTTCTTC. This sequence encodes CASTSGTVDNEQFF.

With respect to this clone: Other DNA sequences in the same sample also yield this CDR3. The chain links TRBV19 to TRBJ1-1; no clear D. Germline V lookup: CDR1 LNHDA, CDR2 SQIVND (reference sequence). This CDR3 spans 13 amino acids. The V end was cut by 6 bases, the J end by 1 base, with 9 bases between. CDR3 loop: CASSLGPNTEAFF. CDR3 sequence (DNA): TGTGCCAGTAGCCTTGGGCCGAACACTGAAGCTTTCTTT.

The V gene is TRBV5-1, the J gene TRBJ2-5, with a possible D match to TRBD1 (6 bases). V was pared by 4 bases and J by 4 bases, with 20 bases between. CDR3 length: 16 residues. In germline, CDR1 is SGHRS, CDR2 YFSETQ. CDR3 sequence reads: CASSKAGEPILETQYF. The CDR3 nucleotides are TGCGCCAGCAGCAAGGCAGGGGAACCGATTCTAGAGACCCAGTACTTC. Looking up the rest from reference TRBV5-1 and TRBJ2-5 gives the full variable domain: KAGVTQTPRYLIKTRGQQVTLSCSPISGHRSVSWYQQTPGQGLQFLFEYFSETQRNKGNFPGRFSGRQFSNSRSEMNVSTLELGDSALYLCASSKAGEPILETQYFGPGTRLLVL.

The rearrangement joins TRBV7-9 to TRBJ2-3, with 8 bases that match TRBD2. The CDR3 runs 14 residues. The ends lost 6 bases at V and 5 bases at J; junction bases unmatched: 7. Germline assignment: CDR1 SEHNR and CDR2 FQNEAQ (reference sequence). The chain's CDR3 is CASRGTSELDTQYF. The CDR3 nucleotides are TGTGCCAGCAGGGGGACTAGTGAATTAGATACGCAGTATTTT.

The rearrangement uses TRBV27 and TRBJ2-2; 8 bases align to TRBD1. Germline V lookup: CDR1 MNHEY, CDR2 SMNVEV (reference sequence). V lost 4 bases and J lost 3; bases outside the gene matches: 1. The CDR3 runs to 14 residues. CDR3 coding DNA: TGTGCCAGCAGTTCACAGGGGGACACCGGGGAGCTGTTTTTT. This sequence encodes CASSSQGDTGELFF.

This clone was counted a single time. This chain uses TRBV4-1 with TRBJ1-5; D not resolved. Germline values: CDR1 MGHRA, CDR2 YSYEKL. The CDR3 sequence is 15 residues long. Trimming removed 5 bases from V and 9 bases from J, with 20 bases in between. CDR3 nucleotides: TGCGCCAGCAGCAAGTACGGGGAAAATTACAGGCCCCAGCATTTT. Residues: CASSKYGENYRPQHF.

The chain employs TRBV5-1 and TRBJ1-1; 8 bases agree with TRBD1. V dropped 2 bases and J dropped 1; count of bases not matched to a gene: 1. Germline loops: CDR1 SGHRS, CDR2 YFSETQ. The CDR3 is 14 amino acids. CDR3 protein: CASSFGQGNTEAFF. The CDR3 DNA sequence: TGCGCCAGCAGCTTTGGACAGGGGAACACTGAAGCTTTCTTT.

This chain uses TRBV30 with TRBJ1-2; D perhaps matches TRBD1 (6 bases). There are 13 residues in the CDR3. The germline V gene has CDR1 GTSNPN and CDR2 SVGIG (reference sequence). The V and J ends lost 3 bases and 4 bases respectively, with 12 bases between them. CDR3 DNA: TGTGCCTGGAGCGGCGGACAGCTCTATGGCTACACCTTC. It specifies CAWSGGQLYGYTF.

The chain links TRBV27 to TRBJ2-1; TRBD1 matches 8 bases. This CDR3 region has 16 residues. The V gene's germline CDR1 is MNHEY and CDR2 SMNVEV (reference sequence). Unmatched junction bases numbered 6, after V lost 4 bases and J lost 1 base. This CDR3 reads CASSSPGGGSYNEQFF. CDR3 in DNA: TGTGCCAGCAGTTCCCCAGGGGGCGGTTCCTACAATGAGCAGTTCTTC.

The chain links TRBV9 to TRBJ2-7; either TRBD1 or TRBD2 may fit D (6 bases each). The CDR3 sequence is 13 residues long. The germline V gene has CDR1 SGDLS and CDR2 YYNGEE. V was pared by 1 base and J by 6 bases, with 11 bases between. CDR3 amino acids: CASSVRGATEQYF. The CDR3 DNA follows: TGTGCCAGCAGCGTAAGGGGGGCGACCGAGCAGTACTTC.

V gene TRBV5-1 combines with J gene TRBJ2-3; D is unclear. The length of the CDR3 is 16 residues. Germline CDR1 is SGHRS and CDR2 is YFSETQ. Between the trimmed V and J ends, which lost 3 bases and 2 bases, there was a span of 16 bases. Here the CDR3 DNA reads TGCGCCAGCAGCTCCCTGGTTTTGGCTTCCACAGATACGCAGTATTTT. Encoded protein: CASSSLVLASTDTQYF. Full variable domain (remainder filled in from reference TRBV5-1 and TRBJ2-3): KAGVTQTPRYLIKTRGQQVTLSCSPISGHRSVSWYQQTPGQGLQFLFEYFSETQRNKGNFPGRFSGRQFSNSRSEMNVSTLELGDSALYLCASSSLVLASTDTQYFGPGTRLTVL.

The chain combines TRBV4-1 with TRBJ1-1; tentative D call: TRBD1 (6 bases). CDR1 MGHRA and CDR2 YSYEKL come from the germline V gene. With 3 bases removed from V and 0 bases from J, the gap between germline ends came to 11 bases. The CDR3 runs 15 residues. CDR3 DNA sequence: TGCGCCAGCAGCCAGTCAGGGGTGATGAACACTGAAGCTTTCTTT. It specifies CASSQSGVMNTEAFF.

This sequence joins TRBV7-6 and TRBJ2-3, with 9 bases fitting TRBD2. With V trimmed by 0 bases and J by 2 bases, 9 bases remained unmatched. This CDR3 region has 18 residues. The germline CDR1 and CDR2 sequences are SGHVS and FNYEAQ. CDR3 in amino acids: CASSLAGLAGSLTDTQYF. The CDR3 DNA reads as TGTGCCAGCAGCTTAGCGGGGCTAGCGGGGAGCCTCACAGATACGCAGTATTTT. Complete variable domain (other parts from reference TRBV7-6 and TRBJ2-3): GAGVSQSPRYKVTKRGQDVALRCDPISGHVSLYWYRQALGQGPEFLTYFNYEAQQDKSGLPNDRFSAERPEGSISTLTIQRTEQRDSAMYRCASSLAGLAGSLTDTQYFGPGTRLTVL.

The chain combines TRBV6-1 with TRBJ2-7; no definite D call. The ends were cut back, 8 bases at V and 0 bases at J, with 14 bases in the middle. Germline loops: CDR1 MNHNS, CDR2 SASEGT. The CDR3 is made up of 14 amino acids. CDR3 in DNA: TGTGCCAGCCGACAAGAGGCCTCCTCCTACGAGCAGTACTTC. This sequence encodes CASRQEASSYEQYF.

This clone has a handful of counts. This CDR3 is CASSFKQGGHEQYF. DNA of the CDR3: TGTGCCAGCAGCTTTAAACAGGGCGGTCACGAGCAGTACTTC. This chain connects TRBV11-2 to TRBJ2-7, with D possibly TRBD1 on 6 matching bases. This CDR3 region has 14 residues. Germline CDR1 SGHAT, CDR2 FQNNGV. V lost 3 bases and J lost 5, with 14 bases in between.

The CDR3 DNA follows: TGTGCCAGCAGTACCGGGGCTCGACAGGGTACGCAGTATTTT. Translation gives CASSTGARQGTQYF. This chain uses TRBV2 with TRBJ2-3; 7 positions match TRBD1. Trimming took 5 bases from V and 8 from J; bases not matched to a gene: 10. Germline assignment: CDR1 SNHLY and CDR2 FYNNEI. CDR3 length: 14 amino acids.

The chain has TRBV5-6 and TRBJ2-3; maybe TRBD2 (6 bases). This CDR3 region has 15 residues. The V and J ends lost 1 base and 0 bases respectively, with 9 bases between them. CDR1 is SGHDT, CDR2 YYEEEE, per germline. The CDR3, as DNA: TGTGCCAGCAGCTTGTGCGGGACTAGCACAGATACGCAGTATTTT. Translation gives CASSLCGTSTDTQYF.

The J gene is TRBJ2-5, the V gene TRBV2, with a possible D match to TRBD2 (6 bases). Germline V gene lookup returns CDR1 SNHLY and CDR2 FYNNEI. The CDR3 length is 14 residues. Trimming took off 6 bases at V and 2 bases at J, with 13 bases between the two ends. The CDR3 sequence: CASSAAGRQETQYF. The CDR3 DNA is TGTGCCAGCAGCGCAGCGGGCCGACAAGAGACCCAGTACTTC.

Only a few counts were recorded for this clone. The CDR3 is CASSYFYTGGNQPQHF. In nucleotides, the CDR3 is TGTGCCAGCAGTTACTTCTACACGGGAGGCAATCAGCCCCAGCATTTT. The chain is built from TRBV6-5 and TRBJ1-5; D remains ambiguous. The CDR3 contains 16 residues. With 1 base removed from V and 2 bases from J, the gap between germline ends came to 12 bases. Per germline, CDR1 MNHEY and CDR2 SVGAGI.

This clone turned up a few times. J is TRBJ2-7 and V is TRBV23-1; the D is unclear. TRBV23-1 belongs to the ORF category, with a function that is uncertain. The V end was cut by 6 bases, the J end by 2 bases, with 17 bases between. The CDR3 contains 15 residues. CDR3 sequence (DNA): TGCGCCAGCAGACCCTGTTCCAGGTCCCCCTACGAGCAGTACTTC. Residues: CASRPCSRSPYEQYF.